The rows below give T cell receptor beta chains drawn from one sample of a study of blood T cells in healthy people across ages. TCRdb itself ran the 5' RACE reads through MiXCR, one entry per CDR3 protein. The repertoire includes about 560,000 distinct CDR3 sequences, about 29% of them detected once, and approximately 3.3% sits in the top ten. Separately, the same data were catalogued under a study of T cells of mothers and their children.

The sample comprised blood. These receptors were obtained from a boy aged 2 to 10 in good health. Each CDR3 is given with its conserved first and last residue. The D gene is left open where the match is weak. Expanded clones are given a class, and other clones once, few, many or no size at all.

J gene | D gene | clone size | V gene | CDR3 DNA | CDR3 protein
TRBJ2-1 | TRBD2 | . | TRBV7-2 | TGTGCCAGCAGCTCACTAGCGGATCACAATGAGCAGTTCTTC | CASSSLADHNEQFF
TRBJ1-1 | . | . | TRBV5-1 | TGCGCCAGCAGCTGGGGCGGAGGGACTGAAGCTTTCTTT | CASSWGGGTEAFF
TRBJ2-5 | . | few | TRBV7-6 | TGTGCCAGCGGCCCAGGGGCAGAGACCCAGTACTTC | CASGPGAETQYF
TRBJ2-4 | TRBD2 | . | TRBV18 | TGTGCCAGCTCACCCCCGAGCAGCGGGGGGGAAAAAAACATTCAGTACTTC | CASSPPSSGGEKNIQYF
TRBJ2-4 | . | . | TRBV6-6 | TGTGCCAGCAGCCCCCCGGGGCCGGAGTGGTACTTC | CASSPPGPEWYF
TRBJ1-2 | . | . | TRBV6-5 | TGTGCCAGCAGTGCTCAGGGTCTGGGCTACACCTTC | CASSAQGLGYTF
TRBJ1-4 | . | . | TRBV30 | TGTGCCTGGAGTGAAAATGAAAAACTGTTTTTT | CAWSENEKLFF
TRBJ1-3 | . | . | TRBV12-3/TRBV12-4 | TGTGCCAGCAGCCAACAGGGTATCTCTGAAAACACCATATATTTT | CASSQQGISENTIYF
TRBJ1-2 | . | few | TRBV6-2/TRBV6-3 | TGTGCCAGCAGTTACTCGCCGGGAACGAACTATGGCTACACCTTC | CASSYSPGTNYGYTF
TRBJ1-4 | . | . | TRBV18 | TGTGCCAGCTCAACGAGGGGGAGAAATGAAAAACTGTTTTTT | CASSTRGRNEKLFF
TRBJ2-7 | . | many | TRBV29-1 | TGCAGCGTGGGGGGTTCCTACGAGCAGTACTTC | CSVGGSYEQYF
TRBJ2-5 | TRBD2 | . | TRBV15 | TGTGCCACCAAACTGGGACTAGCGGACTACCAAGAGACCCAGTACTTC | CATKLGLADYQETQYF
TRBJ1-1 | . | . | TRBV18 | TGTGCCAGCTCACTGACTGATGCGGGGCTGGGCGGGACTGAAGCTTTCTTT | CASSLTDAGLGGTEAFF
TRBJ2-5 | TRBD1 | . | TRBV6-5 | TGTGCCAGCTTAAGACAGGGATCAGGGGAGCAGTACTTC | CASLRQGSGEQYF
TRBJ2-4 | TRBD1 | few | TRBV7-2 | TGTGCCAGCAGCGCACAGGGGCTCTTAGCCAAAAACATTCAGTACTTC | CASSAQGLLAKNIQYF
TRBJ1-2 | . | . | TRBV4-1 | TGCGCCAGCAGCCAGACAGGTTCATATGGCTACACCTTC | CASSQTGSYGYTF
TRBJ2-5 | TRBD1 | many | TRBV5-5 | TGTGCCAGCAGCTCCCCCGGGACAGGGCAAGAGACCCAGTACTTC | CASSSPGTGQETQYF
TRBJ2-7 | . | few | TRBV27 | TGTGCCAGCAGTCACACCTACACTCAAACCTACGAGCAGTACTTC | CASSHTYTQTYEQYF
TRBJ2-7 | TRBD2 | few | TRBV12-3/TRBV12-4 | TGTGCCAGCAGGCTTAGCGGGGGAGGCTCCTACGAGCAGTACTTC | CASRLSGGGSYEQYF
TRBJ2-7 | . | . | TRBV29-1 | TGCAGCGTTGTGTCGGAGTCCTCCTACGAGCAGTACTTC | CSVVSESSYEQYF
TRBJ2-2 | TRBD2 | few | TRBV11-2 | TGTGCCAGCAGCGATACTTATAGAAGCGGGGGCCCGAACACCGGGGAGCTGTTTTTT | CASSDTYRSGGPNTGELFF
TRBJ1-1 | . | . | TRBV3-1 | TGTGCCAGCAGCCAAGCCCAGGTGTCTGAAGCTTTCTTT | CASSQAQVSEAFF
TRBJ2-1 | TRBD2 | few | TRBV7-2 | TGTGCCAGCAGCTCTAAAACCCCCTTACTAGCGGGAGTAAGAAATGAGCAGTTCTTC | CASSSKTPLLAGVRNEQFF
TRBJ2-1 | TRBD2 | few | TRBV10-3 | TGTGCCATCGGGGAGGGGCTCCATGAGCAGTTCTTC | CAIGEGLHEQFF
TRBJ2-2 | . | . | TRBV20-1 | TGCAGTGCTAGTTCGGGGTGGGACGGGGAGCTGTTTTTT | CSASSGWDGELFF
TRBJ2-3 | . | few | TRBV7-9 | TGTGCCAGCAGCTCGCCGGCGGATACGCAGTATTTT | CASSSPADTQYF
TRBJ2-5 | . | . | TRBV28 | TGTGCCAGCAGTTTATGGACAAGCTCGCAGTACTTC | CASSLWTSSQYF
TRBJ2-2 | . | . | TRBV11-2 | TGTGCCAGCAGCTTGGGGGGCACCTTAACCACCGGGGAGCTGTTTTTT | CASSLGGTLTTGELFF
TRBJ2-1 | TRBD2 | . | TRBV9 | TGTGCCAGCAGCGTAGTTGCGGGAGGGTCCCCAAGCATCGACAATGAGCAGTTCTTC | CASSVVAGGSPSIDNEQFF
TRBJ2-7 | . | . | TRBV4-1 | TGCGCCAGCAGCCAACCTCTAAACAGCGAGCAGTACTTC | CASSQPLNSEQYF
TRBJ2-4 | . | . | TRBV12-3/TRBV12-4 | TGTGCCAGCAGTTTCCAAGGGGGGAACATTCAGTACTTC | CASSFQGGNIQYF
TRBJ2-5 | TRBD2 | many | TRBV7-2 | TGTGCCAGCAGCTTAATGGCGGGGGGGCAAGAGACCCAGTACTTC | CASSLMAGGQETQYF
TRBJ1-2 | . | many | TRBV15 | TGTGCCACCAGCGGCGGGACGGAGTATGGCTACACCTTC | CATSGGTEYGYTF
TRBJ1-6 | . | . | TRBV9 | TGTGCCAGCAATTTGGGGAATTCACCCCTCCACTTT | CASNLGNSPLHF
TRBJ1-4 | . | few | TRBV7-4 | TGTGCCGGGGGACGGGGGAAAGGTGAAAAACTGTTTTTT | CAGGRGKGEKLFF
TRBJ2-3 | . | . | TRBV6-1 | TGTGCCAGCAGTGAATATTCAGCCGGAGATACGCAGTATTTT | CASSEYSAGDTQYF
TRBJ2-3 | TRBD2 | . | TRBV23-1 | TGCGCCAGCAGTCAATCGGAGTCTAGCGGGGGGGCTAGCACAGATACGCAGTATTTT | CASSQSESSGGASTDTQYF
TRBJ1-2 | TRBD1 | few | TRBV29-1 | TGCAGCGTTGAAAGGCTGACAGGGGACCTCTATGGCTACACCTTC | CSVERLTGDLYGYTF
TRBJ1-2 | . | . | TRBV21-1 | TGTGCCAGCAGCAAAGACGGGGAGACGAAGTACTATGGCTACACCTTC | CASSKDGETKYYGYTF
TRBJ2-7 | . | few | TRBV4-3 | TGCGCCAGCAGCCCCTTGTTGGGGGGTGACTACGAGCAGTACTTC | CASSPLLGGDYEQYF
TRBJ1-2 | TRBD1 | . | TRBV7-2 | TGTGCCAGCAGTCGGGGACAGGCGTATGGCTACACCTTC | CASSRGQAYGYTF
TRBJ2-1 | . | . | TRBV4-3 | TGCGCCAGCAGCCCAGTAGGCACTAGGGAATACAATGAGCAGTTCTTC | CASSPVGTREYNEQFF
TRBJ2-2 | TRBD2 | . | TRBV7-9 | TGTGCCAGCAGCATTCTAGCGGGAGGGAGCCGCTCCGGGGAGCTGTTTTTT | CASSILAGGSRSGELFF
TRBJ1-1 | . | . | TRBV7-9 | TGTGCCAGCAGCTTACAGGTGGCAGACACTGAAGCTTTCTTT | CASSLQVADTEAFF
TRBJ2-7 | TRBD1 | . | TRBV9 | TGTGCCAGCAGCGTGGGAACAGGGGGCGCAAACTACGAGCAGTACTTC | CASSVGTGGANYEQYF
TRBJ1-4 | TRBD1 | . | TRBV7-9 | TGTGCCAGCAGCTTGTTCGGACAGGGGACTAATGAAAAACTGTTTTTT | CASSLFGQGTNEKLFF
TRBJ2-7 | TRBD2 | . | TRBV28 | TGTGCCAGCAGTCTAGGGGCGGCTAGCGGGAGTATCCACGAGCAGTACTTC | CASSLGAASGSIHEQYF
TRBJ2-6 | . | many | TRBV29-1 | TGCAGCGTCGGGGGTACTGGGGCCAACGTCCTGACTTTC | CSVGGTGANVLTF
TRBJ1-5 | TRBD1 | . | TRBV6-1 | TGTGCCAGCAGGAAACAGGGGAGGAATCAGCCCCAGCATTTT | CASRKQGRNQPQHF
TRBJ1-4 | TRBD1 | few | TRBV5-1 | TGCGCCAGCAGCGAGGACAGGGGAGTATTGGAAAAACTGTTTTTT | CASSEDRGVLEKLFF
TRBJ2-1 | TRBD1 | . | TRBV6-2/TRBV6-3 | TGTGCCAGCAGTCAATGGTCCGGGACAGGGTACAATGAGCAGTTCTTC | CASSQWSGTGYNEQFF
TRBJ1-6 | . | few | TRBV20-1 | TGCAGTGCTGCGCCGGGTCGCGGGGGAAATTCACCCCTCCACTTT | CSAAPGRGGNSPLHF
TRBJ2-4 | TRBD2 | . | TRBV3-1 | TGTGCCAGCAGCTCCCGTAGCGGGAACATTCAGTACTTC | CASSSRSGNIQYF
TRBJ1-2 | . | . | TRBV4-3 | TGCGCCAGCAGCCACCTAGCGAACACGGGATATGGCTACACCTTC | CASSHLANTGYGYTF
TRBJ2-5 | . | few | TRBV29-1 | TGCAGCGTTGGAGCAGTCACCCCAGAGACCCAGTACTTC | CSVGAVTPETQYF
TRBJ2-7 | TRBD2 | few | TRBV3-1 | TGTGCCAGCAGCCAAGCCCGCGGACTAGCGGGGGGCTCCTACGAGCAGTACTTC | CASSQARGLAGGSYEQYF
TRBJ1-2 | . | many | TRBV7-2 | TGTGCCAGCAGCTGGGCCGCGACCCCTGGGGATGGCTACACCTTC | CASSWAATPGDGYTF
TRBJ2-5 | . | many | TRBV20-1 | TGCAGTGCTAGAGATGAGGAGCGCCCACAGTACTTC | CSARDEERPQYF
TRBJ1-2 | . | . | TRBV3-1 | TGTGCCAGCAGCTTAAGACGCGGGAGCCCAAATGGCTACACCTTC | CASSLRRGSPNGYTF
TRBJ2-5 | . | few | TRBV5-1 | TGCGCCAGCAGCTTGGATCGGGGCCGCCAAGAGACCCAGTACTTC | CASSLDRGRQETQYF